The clone carrying this TCR beta chain was counted a single time. Its antigen is as yet unknown. This entry is derived from a study of somatic mutations in cytotoxic T cells in rheumatoid arthritis. For the study at large: It was right after diagnosis, before any treatment, that patient blood (more than 26 ml EDTA) was drawn.

Findings and caveats of the study: TRBV07 showed slight underrepresentation in rheumatoid arthritis patients, unadjusted for multiple comparisons. The largest CD8+ clone made up over 20% of CD8+ cells in about an eighth of the 65 patients. The clonality of CD8+ T cells was not significantly different between rheumatoid arthritis patients and age-matched healthy controls.

Sequencing was performed with immunoSEQ multiplex PCR; in TCRdb, only in-frame clones are kept and a portion is missing. The sample lists 9,000 to 9,500 clones; about 80% were seen once. Germline trimming cut 5 bases from V and 2 bases from J; bases unmatched to any gene: 8. The CDR3 is 15 residues long. The germline V gene encodes CDR1 SGHVS and CDR2 FQNEAQ. This chain uses TRBV7-8 with TRBJ2-5, with TRBD1 matching 7 bases. The specimen was CD8+ T cells sorted from blood. This clonotype was sampled from an adult with rheumatoid arthritis. DNA for the CDR3: TGTGCCAGCAGCGCCTGGGACAGCTTTCAAGAGACCCAGTACTTC. Amino acid sequence: CASSAWDSFQETQYF. Full variable domain (rest looked up from reference TRBV7-8 and TRBJ2-5): GAGVSQSPRYKVAKRGQDVALRCDPISGHVSLFWYQQALGQGPEFLTYFQNEAQLDKSGLPSDRFFAERPEGSVSTLKIQRTQQEDSAVYLCASSAWDSFQETQYFGPGTRLLVL.